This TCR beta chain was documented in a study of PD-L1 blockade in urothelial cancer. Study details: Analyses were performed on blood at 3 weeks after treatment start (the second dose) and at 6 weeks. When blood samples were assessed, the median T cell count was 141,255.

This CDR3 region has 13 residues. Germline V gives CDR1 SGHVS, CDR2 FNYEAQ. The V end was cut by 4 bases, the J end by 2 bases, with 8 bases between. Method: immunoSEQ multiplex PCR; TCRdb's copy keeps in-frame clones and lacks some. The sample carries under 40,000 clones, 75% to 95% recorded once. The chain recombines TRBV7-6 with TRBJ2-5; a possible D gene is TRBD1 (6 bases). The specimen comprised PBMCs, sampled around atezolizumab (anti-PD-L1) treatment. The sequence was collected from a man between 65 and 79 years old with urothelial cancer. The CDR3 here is CASSWTAQETQYF. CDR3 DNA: TGTGCCAGCAGCTGGACAGCTCAAGAGACCCAGTACTTC.